This T cell receptor (beta chain) stems from a study of blood T cells in healthy people across ages. Findings of the study overall: Naive T cell percentage strongly correlated with TCR beta diversity.

A J-beta primer mix and a sample-barcoded 5' primer were used in a second PCR of roughly 7 to 12 cycles. MiXCR, run by TCRdb on the 5' RACE reads, gives a single entry per CDR3 protein. The sample carries fewer than 900,000 distinct CDR3 sequences, around 48% recorded once. The CDR3 totals 15 residues. CDR1 SGHTA and CDR2 FQGNSA come from the germline V gene. V lost 6 bases and J lost 2; bases outside the gene matches: 7. This clonotype showed up just a few times. What it binds is not known. Sequenced: blood. This sequence joins TRBV7-2 and TRBJ2-5; 9 bases align to TRBD2. The clonotype comes from a woman in her sixties in good health. CDR3 sequence (DNA): TGTGCCAGCAGACCTAGCGGGAAGGGTCAAGAGACCCAGTACTTC. Its protein is CASRPSGKGQETQYF.